The 7 T cell receptor beta chains presented below share a single source sample, sequenced in a study of regulatory T cells in long-lasting Graves disease. Investigators prepared the TCR beta libraries by applying iRepertoire HTBI primers and Arm-PCR of CDR3 regions. TCRdb reprocessed the multiplex PCR reads with MiXCR, giving one entry per CDR3 protein. Of under 400,000 distinct CDR3 sequences in the sample, approximately 15% were seen once. The time point is: newly diagnosed GD, antithyroid drugs for less than 3 months. PBMC RNA served as the TCR library source. In addition, the sample was reused for a study of T cells in Graves' hyperthyroidism and ophthalmopathy.

The sample in question was peripheral blood mononuclear cells (PBMCs), obtained at new diagnosis, from a patient treated with antithyroid drugs. The origin of the receptors is a man aged 35-49 years with Graves disease.

This clonotype was seen many times. The rearrangement joins TRBV5-4 to TRBJ2-7; 7 bases match TRBD1. Germline V gene sequence: CDR1 SGHNT, CDR2 YYREEE (reference sequence). With 1 base clipped from V and 1 base from J, the junction kept 5 bases outside the gene matches. This CDR3 region has 15 residues. CDR3 amino acids: CASSLSGTASYEQYF. CDR3 DNA sequence: TGTGCCAGCAGCTTGTCCGGGACAGCTTCCTACGAGCAGTACTTC.

The V gene is TRBV6-1, the J gene TRBJ2-7; D perhaps matches TRBD1 (5 bases). Trimming left V 4 bases short and J 1 base short, with 8 bases between. The germline CDR1 and CDR2 sequences are MNHNS and SASEGT. The CDR3 consists of 13 residues. The chain's CDR3 is CASSATGSYEQYF. CDR3 nucleotide sequence: TGTGCCAGCAGTGCCACAGGATCCTACGAGCAGTACTTC.

In its sample, this clonotype was seen once. This chain uses TRBV4-1 with TRBJ2-5; 11 nucleotides agree with TRBD2. The length of the CDR3 is 18 residues. J was trimmed by 4 bases and V by 0 bases; bases with no gene match: 10. Germline V lookup: CDR1 MGHRA, CDR2 YSYEKL. Here the CDR3 DNA reads TGCGCCAGCAGCCAAGAGGACGGATTAGCGGGGGGGCCAGAGACCCAGTACTTC. Amino acids: CASSQEDGLAGGPETQYF.

In DNA form, the CDR3 reads TGTGCCAGTAACCAACCCGACGGGACAGGGGCCCACACCGGGGAGCTGTTTTTT. Its protein is CASNQPDGTGAHTGELFF. The V and J genes are TRBV12-3 or TRBV12-4 and TRBJ2-2; 10 bases fit TRBD1. With V trimmed by 9 bases and J by 3 bases, 16 bases remained unmatched. This CDR3 region has 18 residues.

Many counts were recorded for this clonotype. V usage is TRBV6-2 or TRBV6-3 and J usage is TRBJ1-5, with D unresolved. Germline loops: CDR1 MNHEY, CDR2 SVGEGT. This CDR3 is built from 14 residues. V lost 2 bases, J lost 4 bases, and 9 bases lay in between. The CDR3 loop reads CASSYTRSNQPQHF. Here the CDR3 DNA reads TGTGCCAGCAGTTACACGCGTTCTAATCAGCCCCAGCATTTT.

The V call is TRBV7-2, the J call TRBJ2-7; 8 nucleotides align to TRBD2. The CDR3 extends over 15 amino acids. Per germline, CDR1 SGHTA and CDR2 FQGNSA. V lost 5 bases, J lost 2 bases, and 8 bases stayed unmatched. The CDR3 is CASSLTAGAAYEQYF. The CDR3 DNA reads as TGTGCCAGCAGCCTTACAGCGGGGGCCGCCTACGAGCAGTACTTC.

This clonotype was seen a single time. The chain recombines TRBV7-9 with TRBJ2-2, with 7 positions matching TRBD1. Germline CDR1 SEHNR, CDR2 FQNEAQ (reference sequence). The CDR3 runs 20 residues. V shed 2 bases, J shed 1 base, and the junction held 16 bases outside the gene matches. The CDR3: CASSLPRDRPSGRNTGELFF. The CDR3 DNA follows: TGTGCCAGCAGCTTACCCCGGGACAGACCATCGGGGCGGAACACCGGGGAGCTGTTTTTT.